Below, one T cell receptor beta chain is given with its context. Antigen: not known. Produced via immunoSEQ multiplex PCR; TCRdb's table is partial and in-frame only. The sample holds roughly 170,000 clones, 85% to 95% seen once. The data derive from a study of T cell responses to AZD1222 COVID-19 vaccine. General study results and limits: A reported finding is that nearly half of spike-specific TCRs target unmutated variant regions. Sampling captured repertoires only after the peak T cell response. Baseline antibody screening turned up just five to seven seropositive AZD1222 recipients. Most donors were white British and more were female, and clonal diversity was possibly underestimated.

Germline assignment: CDR1 SGHNT and CDR2 YYREEE (reference sequence). The CDR3 has 16 residues. Trimming took off 5 bases at V and 3 bases at J, with 17 bases between the two ends. The chain has TRBV5-4 and TRBJ1-4, with D perhaps matching TRBD1 (5 bases). The receptor's source is an adult in good health. The specimen comprised peripheral blood, sampled on day 0 of AZD1222 vaccination. The CDR3 nucleotides are TGTGCCAGCAGTTCAGCCAGGGATTCGGCTAATGAAAAACTGTTTTTT. Translating gives CASSSARDSANEKLFF.